Listed below are T cell receptor beta chains from one sample, sequenced in a study of blood T cell repertoires in COVID-19. TCRdb's table, derived via immunoSEQ multiplex PCR, lists solely in-frame clones and lacks some. The repertoire holds 71,000 or so clones, 85% to 90% seen once, with around 7.9% in the top ten. Sequencing was done on a sample of peripheral blood. All receptors derive from a man aged 45-60 years with active COVID-19. CDR3s include the opening cysteine and the closing phenylalanine or tryptophan. D genes are given only for firm matches. The size of a clone is reported for some rows only, either as once, few or many, or as a class for expanded clones.

>TRBV18|TRBJ1-4|TRBD1|once
CASSPGQPNEKLFF
TGTGCCAGCTCGCCGGGACAGCCTAATGAAAAACTGTTTTTT
>TRBV25-1|TRBJ1-3|-|-
CASSVSGSGNTIYF
TGTGCCAGCAGTGTATCGGGCTCTGGAAACACCATATATTTT
>TRBV10-3|TRBJ2-3|-|once
CAISGDSSTLPDTQYF
TGTGCCATCAGTGGGGACTCTAGCACCCTGCCAGATACGCAGTATTTT
>TRBV6-1|TRBJ1-5|-|-
CASSETVNQPQHF
TGTGCCAGCAGTGAGACAGTCAATCAGCCCCAGCATTTT
>TRBV2|TRBJ1-1|-|-
CASGTGVNTEAFF
TGTGCCAGCGGCACGGGGGTGAACACTGAAGCTTTCTTT
>TRBV9|TRBJ2-5|-|-
CASSVDPGETQYF
TGTGCCAGCAGCGTAGATCCCGGGGAGACCCAGTACTTC
>TRBV4-3|TRBJ2-3|-|-
CASSQDRIHSGPSSDTQYF
TGCGCCAGCAGCCAAGATAGGATTCATAGCGGACCTTCCTCAGATACGCAGTATTTT
>TRBV7-2|TRBJ2-2|-|few
CASSGQGTGELFF
TGTGCCAGCAGCGGCCAGGGGACCGGGGAGCTGTTTTTT
>TRBV19|TRBJ1-6|TRBD1|-
CASSILGTGDSPLHF
TGTGCCAGTAGTATCTTGGGGACAGGGGACTCACCCCTCCACTTT
>TRBV11-3|TRBJ2-7|TRBD1|few
CASSLAGQGADEQYF
TGTGCCAGCAGCTTAGCCGGACAGGGGGCGGATGAGCAGTACTTC
>TRBV19|TRBJ2-7|-|-
CARPGELPPYEQYF
TGTGCCAGGCCAGGGGAACTGCCACCCTACGAGCAGTACTTC
>TRBV7-3|TRBJ1-1|TRBD1|-
CASSLTGGMNTEAFF
TGTGCCAGCAGCTTAACAGGGGGCATGAACACTGAAGCTTTCTTT
>TRBV9|TRBJ2-3|TRBD2|-
CASSGAGTSGGTDTQYF
TGTGCCAGCAGCGGCGCCGGGACTAGCGGGGGGACAGATACGCAGTATTTT
>TRBV28|TRBJ2-7|-|few
CASSDQGSSYEQYF
TGTGCCAGCAGCGACCAGGGGAGCTCCTACGAGCAGTACTTC
>TRBV9|TRBJ2-7|TRBD2|few
CASSVGASGGAYEQYF
TGTGCCAGCAGCGTAGGGGCTAGCGGGGGGGCCTACGAGCAGTACTTC
>TRBV28|TRBJ1-5|-|-
CASSLQAGPNQPQHF
TGTGCCAGCAGTTTACAGGCCGGCCCAAATCAGCCCCAGCATTTT
>TRBV19|TRBJ1-5|-|-
CASSMQPQGKYSNQPQHF
TGTGCCAGTAGTATGCAACCACAGGGAAAATATAGCAATCAGCCCCAGCATTTT